The clone carrying this T cell receptor beta chain was seen just once. The repertoire was sequenced with immunoSEQ multiplex PCR; TCRdb's copy has only in-frame clones and lacks some. The table lists fewer than 500,000 clones, over 75% of them singletons. V dropped 3 bases and J dropped 5 bases, with 15 bases sitting between them. The CDR3 consists of 15 residues. Looked up from germline, CDR1 is MNHEY and CDR2 is SMNVEV (reference sequence). The sample originates from a study of control samples from healthy donors and cancer patients. The chain couples TRBV27 to TRBJ2-3; D unresolved. The receptor's source is a man in his forties with head and neck cancer. The sample comprised PBMCs. CDR3 sequence (DNA): TGTGCCAGCAGTTTCGACGAACCCGATGGAGATACGCAGTATTTT. Protein product: CASSFDEPDGDTQYF.